Each of the 17 T cell receptor beta chains below was sequenced from the same sample in a study of blood T cell repertoires in COVID-19 (dated by TCRdb to the early 2020s). Receptors were amplified or captured by the immunoSEQ multiplex PCR assay. TCRdb provides this immuneACCESS table in a form limited to in-frame rearrangements. Some clones are lacking; in checked studies, under half of them reflect an unresolved V gene, and why the rest are absent is not known. For this sample the table gives some 270,000 clones, of which about 89% were detected only once. The ten largest clonotypes hold roughly 0.8% of the sample. Sequencing input: peripheral blood. The receptors come from a man younger than 40 with acute or convalescent COVID-19.

V gene TRBV18 combines with J gene TRBJ1-1; a possible D gene is TRBD1 (5 bases). Trimming took 3 bases from V and 5 from J, leaving 13 bases between them. The CDR3 loop spans 14 amino acids. Germline-derived CDR1 and CDR2 are KGHSH and LQKENI. CDR3 loop: CASSPSAGKTEAFF. CDR3 bases: TGTGCCAGCTCACCTTCAGCAGGGAAGACTGAAGCTTTCTTT.

This chain uses TRBV3-1 (or the pseudogene TRBV3-2) with TRBJ2-3, with 8 bases that match TRBD2. The CDR3 is made up of 15 amino acids. Germline trimming cut 3 bases from V and 2 bases from J; bases unmatched to any gene: 4. CDR1 is LGHDT and CDR2 is YNNKEL in the germline V gene (reference sequence). CDR3 nucleotide sequence: TGTGCCAGCAGCCACTTACTAGCGGACACAGATACGCAGTATTTT. This codes for CASSHLLADTDTQYF.

J is TRBJ2-1 and V is TRBV6-5; 10 nucleotides match TRBD1. The CDR3 has 15 amino acids. In germline, CDR1 is MNHEY, CDR2 SVGAGI. With V trimmed by 6 bases and J by 4 bases, 6 bases remained unmatched. The CDR3 DNA follows: TGTGCCAGCAGGTCGGACAGGGGGGAATACAATGAGCAGTTCTTC. This codes for CASRSDRGEYNEQFF.

This clone was counted at least ten times. The chain employs TRBV19 and TRBJ1-3; D gene ambiguous. Germline CDR1 LNHDA, CDR2 SQIVND (reference sequence). V shed 5 bases and J shed 4 bases, with 9 bases lying between them. The CDR3 spans 13 residues. In DNA form, the CDR3 reads TGTGCCAGTAGTGCCAGTTACGGAAACACCATATATTTT. Its translation is CASSASYGNTIYF.

The genes are TRBV15 and TRBJ2-3, with TRBD2 as a possible D gene (6 bases). Trimming stripped 3 bases from V and 2 bases from J, with 15 bases between. From germline, CDR1 is LNHNV and CDR2 YYDKDF (reference sequence). The CDR3 is 16 residues long. CDR3: CATSRNTGLLTDTQYF. CDR3 bases: TGTGCCACCAGCAGGAACACGGGACTCCTCACAGATACGCAGTATTTT.

The chain combines TRBV4-2 with TRBJ2-7; tentative D call: TRBD2 (5 bases). Germline V CDR1 and CDR2: LGHNA, YNFKEQ. Trimming stripped 0 bases from V and 4 bases from J, with 7 bases between. CDR3 length equals 13 residues. The CDR3 loop reads CASSQDRGYEQYF. The DNA for the CDR3 is TGTGCCAGCAGCCAAGATCGGGGATACGAGCAGTACTTC.

The rearrangement uses TRBV28 and TRBJ2-3; D might be TRBD2 (6 bases). The CDR3 runs 17 residues. Trimming removed 5 bases from V and 2 bases from J, with 20 bases in between. Germline assignment: CDR1 MDHEN and CDR2 SYDVKM. The DNA for the CDR3 is TGTGCCAGCAGTCCTCCGGGACTTCAAATAACCACAGATACGCAGTATTTT. Protein product: CASSPPGLQITTDTQYF.

This clone was recorded a few times. V is TRBV10-3 and J is TRBJ1-2; D gene ambiguous. V lost 3 bases and J lost 8, with 7 bases in between. The CDR3 is 11 amino acids. Germline values: CDR1 ENHRY, CDR2 SYGVKD. The CDR3: CAISEDKGYTF. As DNA, the CDR3 is TGTGCCATCAGTGAAGACAAAGGCTACACCTTC.

This chain links TRBV10-1 with TRBJ2-3; perhaps TRBD2 as D (6 bases). The CDR3 spans 17 residues. Trimming pared 2 bases from V and 9 bases from J, leaving 24 bases between. Germline V gene data show CDR1 as WNHNN and CDR2 as SYGVQD (reference sequence). The DNA of the CDR3 is TGCGCCAGCAGTGAGACGAATTCACCGGGAGCGAAAGGGACGCAGTATTTT. It specifies CASSETNSPGAKGTQYF.

The chain carries TRBV19 and TRBJ2-3, with 12 bases matching TRBD2. This CDR3 has 16 amino acids. Germline V CDR1 and CDR2: LNHDA, SQIVND (reference sequence). V shed 4 bases and J 2 bases; nucleotides not matched to a gene: 4. CDR3 residues: CASSRRTSGTTDTQYF. The CDR3 DNA follows: TGTGCCAGTAGTAGAAGGACTAGCGGGACCACAGATACGCAGTATTTT.

The chain has TRBV4-2 and TRBJ1-1; D possibly corresponds to TRBD1 (6 bases). V lost 0 bases, J lost 6 bases, and 17 bases lay in between. Germline V CDR1 and CDR2: LGHNA, YNFKEQ. This CDR3 has 16 residues. The CDR3 nucleotides are TGTGCCAGCAGCCAAGACCCTATTAGGGGGTCTGCTGAAGCTTTCTTT. This gives the protein CASSQDPIRGSAEAFF.

V and J are TRBV27 and TRBJ2-1; D gene unclear. Germline lookup yields CDR1 MNHEY and CDR2 SMNVEV (reference sequence). V shed 3 bases and J shed 7 bases, with 16 bases lying between them. The CDR3 is 15 amino acids. The CDR3 DNA sequence: TGTGCCAGCAGTTTTCAATCGAGAATCGTGAATGAGCAGTTCTTC. It specifies CASSFQSRIVNEQFF.

The J gene is TRBJ2-7, the V gene TRBV28; D is perhaps TRBD1 (6 bases). Trimming took off 2 bases at V and 3 bases at J, with 11 bases between the two ends. Germline V gene sequence: CDR1 MDHEN, CDR2 SYDVKM. The CDR3 runs to 14 residues. CDR3 in amino acids: CASSLNRGGYEQYF. CDR3 nucleotide sequence: TGTGCCAGCAGTTTAAATAGAGGGGGCTACGAGCAGTACTTC.

This clone was seen a handful of times. The chain has TRBV18 and TRBJ2-1, with 10 bases matching TRBD2. Germline V gene data show CDR1 as KGHSH and CDR2 as LQKENI. Trimming at V came to 1 base and at J to 4 bases, leaving 10 bases not matched to a gene. CDR3 size: 18 residues. The CDR3 DNA reads TGTGCCAGCTCACCACTACAGAGCGGGGGGGCTCTATACAATGAGCAGTTCTTC. Translated: CASSPLQSGGALYNEQFF. Filled out from reference TRBV18 and TRBJ2-1, the complete variable domain reads NAGVMQNPRHLVRRRGQEARLRCSPMKGHSHVYWYRQLPEEGLKFMVYLQKENIIDESGMPKERFSAEFPKEGPSILRIQQVVRGDSAAYFCASSPLQSGGALYNEQFFGPGTRLTVL.

This clone was found once. This chain links TRBV5-4 with TRBJ1-6, with 9 bases matching TRBD1. The CDR3 has 16 amino acids. Germline V lookup: CDR1 SGHNT, CDR2 YYREEE (reference sequence). V gave up 3 bases and J gave up 7 bases; unmatched junction bases: 8. The CDR3 sequence is CASSSGTGIDNSPLHF. The CDR3, as DNA: TGTGCCAGCAGCTCAGGGACAGGGATTGACAATTCACCCCTCCACTTT.

The J gene is TRBJ2-2, the V gene TRBV4-1, with 11 bases fitting TRBD2. Germline CDR1 reads MGHRA; CDR2 reads YSYEKL. Unmatched junction bases numbered 8, after V lost 1 base and J lost 4 bases. The CDR3 runs 18 residues. CDR3 in amino acids: CASSQGFGTSGRTGELFF. CDR3 in DNA: TGCGCCAGCAGCCAAGGGTTCGGGACTAGCGGCCGCACCGGGGAGCTGTTTTTT.

In DNA, the CDR3 is TGTGCCAGCAGAGATCTGACAGGGCTAAACACCGGGGAGCTGTTTTTT. Its protein product is CASRDLTGLNTGELFF. The chain couples TRBV28 to TRBJ2-2; 7 nucleotides line up with TRBD1. The V gene end was trimmed by 6 bases and the J gene end by 2 bases; junction bases not matched to a gene: 9. This CDR3 spans 16 amino acids. Per germline, CDR1 MDHEN and CDR2 SYDVKM. Full variable domain (remainder filled in from reference TRBV28 and TRBJ2-2): DVKVTQSSRYLVKRTGEKVFLECVQDMDHENMFWYRQDPGLGLRLIYFSYDVKMKEKGDIPEGYSVSREKKERFSLILESASTNQTSMYLCASRDLTGLNTGELFFGEGSRLTVL.